The 23 T cell receptor beta chains in this list originate from one sample, sequenced in a study of T cells in Graves' hyperthyroidism and ophthalmopathy. Amplification of TCR beta CDR3 regions was performed using RNA transcripts as template. Researchers ran a first-round RT-PCR on the TCR CDR3 using the HTBI primer set. Using its own MiXCR run on the multiplex PCR reads, TCRdb lists one record per CDR3 protein. Among hundreds of thousands of distinct CDR3 sequences listed, around 14% were seen once. The sample was blood. The receptors derive from a woman in her twenties or thirties with Graves' hyperthyroidism.

This clonotype was found many times. The rearrangement joins TRBV5-5 to TRBJ1-5; unclear D gene. The CDR3 loop spans 14 amino acids. CDR1 and CDR2 from the germline V gene are SGHKS and YYEKEE (reference sequence). V lost 4 bases and J lost 10, with 18 bases in between. The CDR3 DNA is TGTGCCAGCAGCCCCGGAGGCAGGACGGGCCCCCAGCATTTT. Its translation: CASSPGGRTGPQHF.

The chain uses TRBV5-6 and TRBJ2-3; D gene unclear. The V and J ends lost 0 bases and 4 bases respectively, with 9 bases between them. The CDR3 runs to 14 residues. CDR1 is SGHDT and CDR2 is YYEEEE in the germline V gene. The CDR3 loop is CASSLGVVADTQYF. The CDR3 coding sequence is TGTGCCAGCAGCTTGGGGGTCGTGGCAGATACGCAGTATTTT.

The chain links TRBV29-1 to TRBJ1-2, with no clear D. CDR3 length equals 11 residues. Germline V gene sequence: CDR1 SQVTM, CDR2 ANQGSEA. V shed 2 bases and J shed 8 bases, with 9 bases lying between them. This CDR3 reads CSVELFPGYTF. CDR3 nucleotide sequence: TGCAGCGTTGAATTATTTCCCGGCTACACCTTC. Filled out from reference TRBV29-1 and TRBJ1-2, the complete variable domain reads SAVISQKPSRDICQRGTSLTIQCQVDSQVTMMFWYRQQPGQSLTLIATANQGSEATYESGFVIDKFPISRPNLTFSTLTVSNMSPEDSSIYLCSVELFPGYTFGSGTRLTVV.

In its sample, this clonotype was seen a few times. This CDR3 reads CASSPSGSFETQYF. The CDR3 DNA reads as TGTGCCAGCTCACCTAGCGGGAGTTTTGAGACCCAGTACTTC. The rearrangement uses TRBV18 and TRBJ2-5; TRBD2 agrees at 9 bases. This CDR3 region has 14 residues. The V gene's germline CDR1 is KGHSH and CDR2 LQKENI. The junction had 4 bases not matched to a gene; V was cut back by 3 bases and J by 5 bases.

The sample holds a few counts of this clonotype. J is TRBJ1-2 and V is TRBV7-2, with D perhaps matching TRBD1 (5 bases). This CDR3 comprises 14 residues. Germline assignment: CDR1 SGHTA and CDR2 FQGNSA. V gave up 5 bases and J gave up 8 bases, with 18 bases separating them. The CDR3 reads CASSPERGVGGYTF. The CDR3 coding sequence is TGTGCCAGCAGCCCCGAGCGGGGGGTAGGCGGCTACACCTTC.

This clonotype has a count of ten or more. The rearrangement joins TRBV12-3 or TRBV12-4 to TRBJ2-7, with a weak D call TRBD2 (6 bases). The CDR3 has 15 amino acids. V was shortened by 6 bases and J by 4 bases, with 19 bases between the two germline ends. The CDR3 bases are TGTGCCAGCAGCACCGGACGGAGACGGGGGTACGAGCAGTACTTC. This encodes CASSTGRRRGYEQYF.

V and J are TRBV20-1 and TRBJ1-6; 9 bases match TRBD1. The CDR3 sequence is 12 residues long. From germline, CDR1 is DFQATT and CDR2 SNEGSKA (reference sequence). Trimming at V came to 3 bases and at J to 14 bases, leaving 5 bases not matched to a gene. Here the CDR3 DNA reads TGCAGTGCTAGGGGGACAGGGTGGTCCCTCCACTTT. It is translated as CSARGTGWSLHF.

This clonotype was counted only a few times. The chain uses TRBV4-1 and TRBJ2-7; no definite D call. The CDR3 runs to 13 residues. Germline V gives CDR1 MGHRA, CDR2 YSYEKL. V lost 4 bases to trimming and J lost 4 bases, with 11 bases between them. CDR3 coding DNA: TGCGCCAGCAGCCCCGTCCTGTGGTACGAGCAGTACTTC. This gives the protein CASSPVLWYEQYF.

This clonotype has ten or more counts. V and J are TRBV11-2 and TRBJ1-1; D is ambiguous. The CDR3 sequence is 13 residues long. Germline assignment: CDR1 SGHAT and CDR2 FQNNGV. V was pared by 2 bases and J by 0 bases, with 4 bases between. CDR3 in DNA: TGTGCCAGCAGCTTAATGTTGAACACTGAAGCTTTCTTT. Its protein is CASSLMLNTEAFF.

Concerning this clonotype: At one boundary the junction diverges from the germline segment, which might be a read error. The chain carries TRBV5-1 and TRBJ2-2, with 7 bases that match TRBD2. The CDR3 spans 15 residues. The V gene's germline CDR1 is SGHRS and CDR2 YFSETQ. DNA of the CDR3: TGCGCCAGCGGCTTGGGTGGCGGGAGCACCGGGGAGCTGTTTTTT. Translated, it gives CASGLGGGSTGELFF.

This chain joins TRBV28 and TRBJ1-4; a weak D match, TRBD1 (5 bases). Germline CDR1 is MDHEN and CDR2 is SYDVKM. The V end was cut by 5 bases, the J end by 0 bases, with 16 bases between. The CDR3 runs to 17 residues. In DNA, the CDR3 is TGTGCCAGCAGTCCTACTAGTATCAGGGCAACTAATGAAAAACTGTTTTTT. The encoded protein is CASSPTSIRATNEKLFF.

In its sample, this clonotype was seen many times. The gene calls are TRBV2 and TRBJ2-5, with 8 bases identical to TRBD2. Germline loops: CDR1 SNHLY, CDR2 FYNNEI. The CDR3 loop spans 17 amino acids. The V segment lost 2 bases and the J segment 2 bases; nucleotides outside the gene matches: 10. The CDR3 protein is CASSEHRAGVLQETQYF. CDR3 DNA sequence: TGTGCCAGCAGTGAACATAGAGCGGGAGTGCTACAAGAGACCCAGTACTTC.

This clonotype was picked up a small number of times. The chain carries TRBV6-5 and TRBJ2-1; no reliable D call. The germline gives CDR1 MNHEY, CDR2 SVGAGI. Deletions cut 2 bases from V and 0 bases from J, with 8 bases between. There are 15 residues in the CDR3. CDR3 bases: TGTGCCAGCAGTTACACCCGGAGCTCCTACAATGAGCAGTTCTTC. It specifies CASSYTRSSYNEQFF.

This clonotype came up a few times. V and J are TRBV28 and TRBJ2-7; no clear D. Trimming took off 7 bases at V and 5 bases at J, with 18 bases between the two ends. In germline, CDR1 is MDHEN, CDR2 SYDVKM. This CDR3 has 14 residues. The CDR3 spells CASIDGERIHEQYF. The CDR3 bases are TGTGCCAGCATCGACGGAGAACGGATACACGAGCAGTACTTC. The full variable domain, in which reference TRBV28 and TRBJ2-7 provide the parts outside the CDR3, is DVKVTQSSRYLVKRTGEKVFLECVQDMDHENMFWYRQDPGLGLRLIYFSYDVKMKEKGDIPEGYSVSREKKERFSLILESASTNQTSMYLCASIDGERIHEQYFGPGTRLTVT.

The table lists this clonotype with many counts. The chain has TRBV7-9 and TRBJ2-3, with D uncertain. Trimming left V 4 bases short and J 6 bases short, with 11 bases between. Germline CDR1 SEHNR, CDR2 FQNEAQ (reference sequence). The CDR3 has 13 amino acids. The CDR3 DNA reads as TGTGCCAGCAGCTCCGCGCAAGGTGATACGCAGTATTTT. It encodes CASSSAQGDTQYF.

This clonotype has a count of ten or more. This chain uses TRBV28 with TRBJ1-1; the D is unclear. Germline CDR1 reads MDHEN; CDR2 reads SYDVKM. CDR3 length equals 13 residues. Trimming cost V 5 bases and J 1 base, with 8 bases left between them. The DNA of the CDR3 is TGTGCCAGCAGTCGCAGCCCGAACACTGAAGCTTTCTTT. This sequence encodes CASSRSPNTEAFF.

This clonotype was picked up many times. The chain is built from TRBV29-1 and TRBJ2-3; D is uncertain. V was clipped by 1 base and J by 4 bases, with 9 bases between them. Germline V gene lookup returns CDR1 SQVTM and CDR2 ANQGSEA. CDR3 size: 13 residues. The CDR3 nucleotides read TGCAGCGTTGAAGTGGTCGGGTCAGATACGCAGTATTTT. Its protein is CSVEVVGSDTQYF.

This clonotype was seen repeatedly, ten times or more. This chain connects TRBV28 to TRBJ2-7; D is possibly TRBD1 (6 bases). V lost 5 bases to trimming and J lost 6 bases, with 17 bases between them. The CDR3 loop spans 14 amino acids. Germline V CDR1 and CDR2: MDHEN, SYDVKM. The CDR3 DNA reads TGTGCCAGCAGTCCACGCAGTGAGGGGGTCGAGCAGTACTTC. Residues: CASSPRSEGVEQYF.

This clonotype was detected many times. The CDR3 DNA reads TGTGCCAGCACCCACCCGGGACTAGCGGGAACAGATACGCAGTATTTT. This gives the protein CASTHPGLAGTDTQYF. The chain joins TRBV28 to TRBJ2-3; TRBD2 agrees at 13 bases. Trimming cost V 7 bases and J 3 bases; bases outside gene matches: 7. This CDR3 is 16 amino acids long. Germline CDR1 is MDHEN and CDR2 is SYDVKM. Full variable domain (outside the CDR3, taken from reference TRBV28 and TRBJ2-3): DVKVTQSSRYLVKRTGEKVFLECVQDMDHENMFWYRQDPGLGLRLIYFSYDVKMKEKGDIPEGYSVSREKKERFSLILESASTNQTSMYLCASTHPGLAGTDTQYFGPGTRLTVL.

This clonotype was observed many times. The gene calls are TRBV6-1 and TRBJ1-2, with 7 positions matching TRBD1. Germline V CDR1 and CDR2: MNHNS, SASEGT. This CDR3 is 11 amino acids long. With 6 bases clipped from V and 6 bases from J, the junction kept 1 base outside the gene matches. In DNA form, the CDR3 reads TGTGCCAGCAGGACAGGGCATGGCTACACCTTC. The encoded protein is CASRTGHGYTF.

This clonotype was counted only a few times. V gene TRBV12-3 or TRBV12-4 combines with J gene TRBJ2-1; 7 bases fit TRBD2. Losses at the gene ends were 5 bases for V and 0 bases for J; bases not matched to a gene: 13. This CDR3 contains 18 residues. CDR3 DNA: TGTGCCAGCAGTCTCCAACGAGCGGGACCAAGCTCCTACAATGAGCAGTTCTTC. Protein: CASSLQRAGPSSYNEQFF.

The chain is built from TRBV28 and TRBJ1-2, with D possibly matching TRBD1 (6 bases). The CDR3 runs to 14 residues. CDR1 and CDR2 (germline): MDHEN, SYDVKM. The V end was cut by 4 bases, the J end by 4 bases, with 13 bases between. The CDR3 protein is CASSSGGPVYGYTF. The CDR3 DNA sequence: TGTGCCAGCAGTTCCGGGGGGCCCGTCTATGGCTACACCTTC.

The chain couples TRBV12-3 or TRBV12-4 to TRBJ2-1, with D possibly being TRBD2 (6 bases). V was trimmed by 11 bases and J by 0 bases, leaving 14 bases between them. The CDR3 spans 14 residues. CDR3 amino acids: CASGSGSSYNEQFF. The CDR3 DNA reads TGTGCCTCCGGGAGCGGAAGCTCCTACAATGAGCAGTTCTTC.